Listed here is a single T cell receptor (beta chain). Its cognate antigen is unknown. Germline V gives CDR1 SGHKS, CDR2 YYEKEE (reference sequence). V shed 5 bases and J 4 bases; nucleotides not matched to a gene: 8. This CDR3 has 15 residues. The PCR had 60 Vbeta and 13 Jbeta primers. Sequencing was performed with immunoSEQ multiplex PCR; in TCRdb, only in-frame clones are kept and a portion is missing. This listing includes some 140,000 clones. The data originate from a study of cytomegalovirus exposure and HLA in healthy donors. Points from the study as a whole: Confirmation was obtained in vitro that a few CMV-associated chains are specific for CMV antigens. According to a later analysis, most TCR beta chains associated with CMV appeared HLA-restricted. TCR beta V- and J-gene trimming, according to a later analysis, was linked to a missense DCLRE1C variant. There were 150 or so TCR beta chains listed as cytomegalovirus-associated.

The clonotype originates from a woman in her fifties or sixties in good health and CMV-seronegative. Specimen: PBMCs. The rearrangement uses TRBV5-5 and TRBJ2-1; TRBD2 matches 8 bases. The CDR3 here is CASRAGLGIYNEQFF. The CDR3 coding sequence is TGTGCCAGCAGAGCGGGACTAGGGATATACAATGAGCAGTTCTTC. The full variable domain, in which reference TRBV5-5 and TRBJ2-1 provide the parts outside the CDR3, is DAGVTQSPTHLIKTRGQQVTLRCSPISGHKSVSWYQQVLGQGPQFIFQYYEKEERGRGNFPDRFSARQFPNYSSELNVNALLLGDSALYLCASRAGLGIYNEQFFGPGTRLTVL.